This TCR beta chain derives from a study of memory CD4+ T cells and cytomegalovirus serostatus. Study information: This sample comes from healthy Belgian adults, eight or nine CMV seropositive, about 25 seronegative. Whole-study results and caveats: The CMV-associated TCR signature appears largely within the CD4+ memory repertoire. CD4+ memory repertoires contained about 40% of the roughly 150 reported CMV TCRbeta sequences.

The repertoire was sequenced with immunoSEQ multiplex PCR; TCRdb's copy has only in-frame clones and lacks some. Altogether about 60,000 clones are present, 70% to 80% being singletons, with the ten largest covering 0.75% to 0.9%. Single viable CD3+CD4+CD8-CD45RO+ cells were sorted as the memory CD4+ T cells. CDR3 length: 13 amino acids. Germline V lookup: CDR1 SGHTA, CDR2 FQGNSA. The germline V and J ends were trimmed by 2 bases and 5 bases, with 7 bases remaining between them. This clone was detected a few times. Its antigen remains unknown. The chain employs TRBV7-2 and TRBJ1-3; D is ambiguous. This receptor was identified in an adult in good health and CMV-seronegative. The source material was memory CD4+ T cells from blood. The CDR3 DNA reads TGTGCCAGCAGCTTAAGCCTCAGAAACACCATATATTTT. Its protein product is CASSLSLRNTIYF.